This paragraph reports one T cell receptor beta chain. As yet, its antigen is unknown. V lost 4 bases and J lost 5, with 13 bases in between. This CDR3 is 14 amino acids long. Germline CDR1 reads SGDLS; CDR2 reads YYNGEE. The data were obtained in a study of OX40 agonist ivuxolimab in advanced cancers. About the study: The dose-escalation cohort was roughly 83% male, with a mean age of 60 years, ranging about 23 to 80. Broader study findings: Low normalized clonal expansion also occurred in some nonresponding patients. Among the lowest peripheral clonal expansion occurred in 0.1-3.0 mg/kg partial responders.

Measured with immunoSEQ multiplex PCR; TCRdb has only the in-frame clones, and not every one. The sample contains 12,000 to 15,000 clones, over 60% of which appear only once. V and J are TRBV9 and TRBJ2-4; D not certain. The TCR was taken from an adult with an advanced solid tumor such as melanoma, head and neck, liver or kidney cancer. This sample comprised CD4+ or CD8+ T cells sorted from blood, obtained in a trial of the OX40 agonist ivuxolimab. CDR3 nucleotides: TGTGCCAGCAGCCCGACTTGGGCGCAAAACATTCAGTACTTC. It is translated as CASSPTWAQNIQYF.